The entry that follows covers one TCR beta chain sequence. Clones were read by immunoSEQ multiplex PCR, and TCRdb kept only the in-frame ones, dropping some. The sample consists of under 55,000 clones, roughly 95% of them appearing once. These data are taken from a study of T cell changes during pregnancy in multiple sclerosis. V was pared by 1 base and J by 2 bases, with 2 bases of the junction left unmatched. Germline V gene data show CDR1 as SGHNT and CDR2 as YYREEE (reference sequence). CDR3 length equals 14 residues. The specimen comprised CD4+ T cells from peripheral blood mononuclear cells, sampled in the third trimester of pregnancy. The chain links TRBV5-4 to TRBJ2-7, with 8 nucleotides matching TRBD2. The sequence was obtained from a female donor with multiple sclerosis, enrolled in a pregnancy study. CDR3 DNA sequence: TGTGCCAGCAGCTTGTACGGGGGGGCCTACGAGCAGTACTTC. Translating gives CASSLYGGAYEQYF.